The entry below gives a single TCR beta chain sequence along with its context. Its cognate antigen has yet to be identified. No base qualities exist here, and no much larger clone lies one base off it. The data were obtained in a study of PD-1 blockade in classical Hodgkin lymphoma (dated by TCRdb to 2020 to 2022). Context from the whole study: Nivolumab dosing was 3 mg/kg intravenously every 2 weeks, continuing until either disease progression or unacceptable toxicity. The study used TCR beta sequencing and CyTOF to define a peripheral blood immune signature of response to PD-1 blockade in classical Hodgkin lymphoma.

The CDR3 holds 12 amino acids from the cysteine to the phenylalanine. Only the CDR3 part of the read is kept: 36 bases, read in frame from the first base. CDR1 and CDR2, looked up from the germline V gene (reference sequence), are MNHNY and SVGAGI. The junction shows trimming of 8 bases on V and 4 bases on J, plus 9 bases between the germline ends. Beyond this particular receptor, the publication reports: A significant rise by C4D1 was seen in CD4+ but not CD8+ TCR diversity (p=0.0027 vs p=0.16), with the rise being most apparent in complete responders (p=0.02). Only a single clinical trial cohort was studied, and what caused the repertoire differences, possibly disease activity or prior therapy, remained undefined. Lower diversity was observed in patients in whom nivolumab was started less than 1 year after ASCT, and these patients were excluded from later analyses so that confounding by immune reconstitution would be avoided. Baseline diversity similar to that of newly diagnosed patients was observed in trial patients achieving complete response, whereas significantly lower diversity was observed in partial responders and progressors. Newly diagnosed patients were reported to have lower baseline TCR diversity than healthy donors, and relapsed/refractory patients were reported to have lower baseline TCR diversity still.

The sample's time point label is to be understood as: cycle 4 day 1 (C4D1), after less than seven weeks of nivolumab. Every trial patient had relapsed following autologous stem cell transplantation, and prior brentuximab vedotin exposure was what differed among cohorts A, B and C. The trial cohort comprised about 60 patients with relapsed/refractory classical Hodgkin lymphoma whose best overall responses were complete response, partial response or progressive disease. Single-agent nivolumab was administered to trial patients in the multi-cohort phase II CheckMate 205 trial. An independent review committee assessed best overall response by applying the 2007 International Working Group response criteria. Trial PBMCs were collected immediately before nivolumab initiation (C1D1) and during therapy at cycle 2 day 1 and cycle 4 day 1. Peripheral blood was collected in 8 mL Vacutainer Cell Preparation Tubes, from which PBMCs were isolated by centrifugation and then cryopreserved.

The Qiagen DNeasy kit was used to extract genomic DNA both from unsorted PBMCs and from the negatively selected CD4+ and CD8+ fractions. Using primers that anneal to V and J segments, immunoSEQ multiplex PCR amplified the TCR beta CDR3 regions. A synthetic immune receptor repertoire was used to minimize amplification bias, and remaining bias was computationally removed after sequencing. The original methods were these. Custom Python scripts were used to quantify repertoire diversity as the Shannon entropy index. Unsorted, CD4+ and CD8+ repertoires were analyzed separately, except in combined analyses where CD4+ and CD8+ sequences were merged in silico. A clone counted as expanded when the clone's frequency after treatment rose at least 2-fold relative to C1D1, and clones undetected at baseline were given a pseudocount of 0.5. Clones with 0 or 1 copy at C1D1 were classified as singleton clones, and clones with 2 or more copies were classified as non-singleton clones. Clones expanded in unsorted samples were labelled as CD4+, CD8+ or unknown by matching protein sequences in sorted samples from the same patient. Wilcoxon tests were applied to paired samples to test diversity changes from C1D1 to C4D1. Not all clones reach the TCRdb copy of this immuneACCESS table, which keeps in-frame sequences only. Checked studies attribute under half of the gap to unresolved V genes and leave the rest unexplained. V, J and clone size derive from that table, while D and trimming were established from the DNA sequence. The sample table contains around 25,000 clones; only one count was recorded for about 80% of them. Jointly, the top ten make up 6.2% of the sample.

The sequences come from peripheral blood mononuclear cells (PBMCs), collected before the fourth cycle of nivolumab. The sequence links TRBV6-6 to TRBJ2-1; TRBD1 is a possible D gene, resting on 5 matching bases. This receptor was identified in a human donor with classical Hodgkin lymphoma. Here is the DNA: TGTGCCAGCGGAAGACAGTACAATGAGCAGTTCTTC. Its coded protein is CASGRQYNEQFF.